This T cell receptor beta chain was sequenced in a study of early T cells in non-severe SARS-CoV-2 infection (dated by TCRdb to the early 2020s). Regarding the research as a whole: Because TCR sequencing relied on bulk RNA taken from unsorted whole blood, pairing of alpha and beta chains was not possible. General conclusions and limits of the study: VDJdb matching was skewed toward anti-spike CD8 responses and likely underestimated virus-specific expansions, missing private and CD4 specificities.

The library was made by 5' RACE. Sequencing was carried out with a NextSeq 500. Unique molecular identifiers were attached to individual cDNA molecules in the TCR library protocol so that sequencing error and PCR bias could be corrected. Both TCR alpha and beta chains were sequenced, and tight co-correlation was observed between alpha and beta sequence abundances in each sample. The published analysis was carried out like this. V gene, J gene and CDR3 annotation of TCR sequences was performed with Decombinator V4. Expanded TCRs were defined as changing significantly between any two time points under a Poisson model with p below 0.0001. TCR abundances were normalised to the total number of TCRs sequenced in each sample and reported as counts per million. MAIT TCRs were defined by TRAV1-2 paired with TRAJ12, TRAJ20 or TRAJ33, and iNKT TCRs by TRAV10 paired with TRAJ18. A search of VDJdb, accessed on 1 November 2021, was run for TCRs annotated to CMV, EBV and SARS-CoV-2, with TCRs annotated for multiple antigens excluded. TCRdb reprocessed the public reads (quality trimming at Q25 with fastp, clone calling with MiXCR) and kept in-frame beta chains. Each entry merges the rows of one CDR3 protein and shows their most common DNA and genes. TCRdb, not the original authors, processed these V and J calls. This sample lists under 60,000 distinct CDR3 sequences; about a tenth were detected once. About a fifth of the sample comes from the top ten.

Sequences MGHRA (CDR1) and YSYEKL (CDR2) are obtained from the germline V gene. Spanning cysteine to phenylalanine, the CDR3 consists of 14 amino acids. Just the 42-base CDR3 DNA is kept, in frame starting at base 1. The V and J ends are trimmed by 2 bases and 5 bases, leaving 12 bases between them. The table lists this clonotype with many counts. Its antigen is not yet known. No quality values exist for individual bases; no much larger clone is one base distant. The study was a case-control design nested within a healthcare worker cohort in London, UK, with weekly nasopharyngeal swab PCR tests and blood sampling. Between 23 and 31 March 2020, the week of the UK lockdown, healthcare workers were enrolled and then followed up weekly for as long as 16 weeks.

Sample: whole blood. The sequence came from an adult who was a healthcare worker with PCR-confirmed SARS-CoV-2 infection or an uninfected control (not recorded which). The chain is encoded by TRBV4-1 joined to TRBJ1-1, with no confidently assigned D gene. The nucleotide sequence is given as TGCGCCAGCAGCCAAACGACCTACCGAACTGAAGCTTTCTTT. It is translated as CASSQTTYRTEAFF.